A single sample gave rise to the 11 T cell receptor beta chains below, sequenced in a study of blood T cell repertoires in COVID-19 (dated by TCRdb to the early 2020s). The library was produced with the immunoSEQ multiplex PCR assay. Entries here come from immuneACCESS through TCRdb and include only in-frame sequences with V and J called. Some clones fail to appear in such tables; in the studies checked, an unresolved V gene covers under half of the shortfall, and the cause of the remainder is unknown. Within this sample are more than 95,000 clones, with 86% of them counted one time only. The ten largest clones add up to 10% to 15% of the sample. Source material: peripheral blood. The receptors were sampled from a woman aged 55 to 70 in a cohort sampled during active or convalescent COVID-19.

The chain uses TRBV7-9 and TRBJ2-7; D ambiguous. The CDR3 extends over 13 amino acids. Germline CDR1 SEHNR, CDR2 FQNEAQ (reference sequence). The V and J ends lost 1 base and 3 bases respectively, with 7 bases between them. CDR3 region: CASSLESGYEQYF. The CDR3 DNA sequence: TGTGCCAGCAGCTTAGAATCAGGCTACGAGCAGTACTTC.

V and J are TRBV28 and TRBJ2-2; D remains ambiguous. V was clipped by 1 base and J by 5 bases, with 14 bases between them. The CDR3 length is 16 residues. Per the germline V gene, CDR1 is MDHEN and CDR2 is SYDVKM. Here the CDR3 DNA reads TGTGCCAGCAGTTTATTATCCGGGTTCGGGACCGGGGAGCTGTTTTTT. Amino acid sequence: CASSLLSGFGTGELFF. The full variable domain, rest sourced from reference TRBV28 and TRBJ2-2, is DVKVTQSSRYLVKRTGEKVFLECVQDMDHENMFWYRQDPGLGLRLIYFSYDVKMKEKGDIPEGYSVSREKKERFSLILESASTNQTSMYLCASSLLSGFGTGELFFGEGSRLTVL.

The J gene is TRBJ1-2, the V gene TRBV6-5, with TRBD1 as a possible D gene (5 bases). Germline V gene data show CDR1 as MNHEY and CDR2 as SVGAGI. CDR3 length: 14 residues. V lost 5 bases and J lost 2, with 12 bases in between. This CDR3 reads CASSRTGLNYGYTF. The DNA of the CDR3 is TGTGCCAGCAGTAGGACGGGACTCAACTATGGCTACACCTTC.

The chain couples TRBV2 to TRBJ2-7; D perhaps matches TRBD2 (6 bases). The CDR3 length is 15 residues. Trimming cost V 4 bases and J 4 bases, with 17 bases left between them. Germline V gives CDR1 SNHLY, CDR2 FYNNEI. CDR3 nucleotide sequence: TGTGCCAGCAGTGTTCAATCCGGGAGATCTTACGAGCAGTACTTC. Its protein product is CASSVQSGRSYEQYF.

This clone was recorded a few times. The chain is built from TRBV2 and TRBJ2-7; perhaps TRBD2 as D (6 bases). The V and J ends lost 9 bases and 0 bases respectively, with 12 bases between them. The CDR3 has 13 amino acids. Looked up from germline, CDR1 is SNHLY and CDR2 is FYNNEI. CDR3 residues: CASGGAVSYEQYF. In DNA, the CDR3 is TGTGCCAGTGGCGGGGCGGTCTCCTACGAGCAGTACTTC. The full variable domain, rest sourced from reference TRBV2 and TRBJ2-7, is EPEVTQTPSHQVTQMGQEVILRCVPISNHLYFYWYRQILGQKVEFLVSFYNNEISEKSEIFDDQFSVERPDGSNFTLKIRSTKLEDSAMYFCASGGAVSYEQYFGPGTRLTVT.

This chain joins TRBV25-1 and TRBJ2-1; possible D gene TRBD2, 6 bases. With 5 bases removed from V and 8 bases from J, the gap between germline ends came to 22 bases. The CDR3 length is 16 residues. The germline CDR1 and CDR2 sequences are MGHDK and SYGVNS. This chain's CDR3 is CASSNLVWGVVDEQFF. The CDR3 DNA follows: TGTGCCAGCAGTAATCTAGTGTGGGGGGTGGTGGATGAGCAGTTCTTC. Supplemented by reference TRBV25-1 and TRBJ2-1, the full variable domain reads EADIYQTPRYLVIGTGKKITLECSQTMGHDKMYWYQQDPGMELHLIHYSYGVNSTEKGDLSSESTVSRIRTEHFPLTLESARPSHTSQYLCASSNLVWGVVDEQFFGPGTRLTVL.

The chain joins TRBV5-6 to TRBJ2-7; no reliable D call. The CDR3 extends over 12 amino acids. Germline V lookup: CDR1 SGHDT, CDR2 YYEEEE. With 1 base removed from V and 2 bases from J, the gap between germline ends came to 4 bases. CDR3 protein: CASSLFTYEQYF. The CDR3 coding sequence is TGTGCCAGCAGCTTGTTTACCTACGAGCAGTACTTC.

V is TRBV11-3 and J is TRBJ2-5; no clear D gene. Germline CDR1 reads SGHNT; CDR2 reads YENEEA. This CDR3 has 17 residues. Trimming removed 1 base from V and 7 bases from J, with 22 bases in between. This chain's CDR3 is CASSLAWLVFARGTQYF. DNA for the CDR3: TGTGCCAGCAGCTTAGCCTGGCTCGTCTTTGCCCGAGGGACCCAGTACTTC.

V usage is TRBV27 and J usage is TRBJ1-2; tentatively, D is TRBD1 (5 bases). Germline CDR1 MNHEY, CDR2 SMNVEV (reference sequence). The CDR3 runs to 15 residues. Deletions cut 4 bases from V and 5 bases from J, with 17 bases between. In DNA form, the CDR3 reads TGTGCCAGCAGTTACGGGACTCCGGGGCGGTATGGCTACACCTTC. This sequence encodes CASSYGTPGRYGYTF.

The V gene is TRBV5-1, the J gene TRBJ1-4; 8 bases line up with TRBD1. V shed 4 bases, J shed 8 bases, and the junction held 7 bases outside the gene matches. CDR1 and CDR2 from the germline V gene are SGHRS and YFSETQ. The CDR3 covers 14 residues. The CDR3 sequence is CASSPDRVNEKLFF. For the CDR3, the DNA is TGCGCCAGCAGCCCGGACAGGGTGAACGAAAAACTGTTTTTT.

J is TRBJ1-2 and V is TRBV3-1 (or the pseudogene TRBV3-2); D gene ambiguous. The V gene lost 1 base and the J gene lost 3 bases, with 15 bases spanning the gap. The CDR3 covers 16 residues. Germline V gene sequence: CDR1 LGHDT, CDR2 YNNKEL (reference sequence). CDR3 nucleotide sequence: TGTGCCAGCAGCCAAGGATTAGTAGGGCGGGACTATGGCTACACCTTC. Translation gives CASSQGLVGRDYGYTF.